This section outlines one T cell receptor (beta chain) sequence together with its context. These data are taken from a study of blood T cell repertoires in COVID-19. Background on the study: In each case, the material was cDNA or gDNA derived from T cells, B-cell-depleted T cells, or PBMCs.

Clones were read by immunoSEQ multiplex PCR, and TCRdb kept only the in-frame ones, dropping some. Here the sample spans around 130,000 clones, roughly 80% being singletons. The CDR3 runs to 16 residues. Trimming at V came to 4 bases and at J to 0 bases, leaving 5 bases not matched to a gene. Germline CDR1 SGHDT, CDR2 YYEEEE. The origin of this receptor is a human donor in a cohort sampled during active COVID-19. The chain couples TRBV5-6 to TRBJ2-1; TRBD2 matches 9 bases. Sequencing input: peripheral blood. CDR3 sequence reads: CASSGERGVSYNEQFF. CDR3 DNA: TGTGCCAGCAGCGGGGAGCGGGGGGTCTCCTACAATGAGCAGTTCTTC.